Reported below is one T cell receptor (beta chain). These data are taken from a study of cytomegalovirus exposure and HLA in healthy donors. In the study overall: Roughly 180 million T cells yielded more than 90 million unique TCR beta sequences, as an earlier analysis found.

Germline V CDR1 and CDR2: MDHEN, SYDVKM. The CDR3 sequence is 17 residues long. Between the trimmed V and J ends, which lost 2 bases and 1 base, there was a span of 12 bases. PCR involved 60 Vbeta and 13 Jbeta primers. TCRdb's copy holds only in-frame clones and misses some; the assay was immunoSEQ multiplex PCR. The repertoire holds 140,000 to 150,000 clones, roughly 80% seen once, with 4.5% to 5.5% in the top ten. This sequence was found in a man aged 40-55 years in good health and CMV-seronegative. The material sequenced was PBMCs. The chain couples TRBV28 to TRBJ2-6; D may be TRBD1 (5 bases). CDR3 sequence: CASSLPGHPSGANVLTF. The DNA for the CDR3 is TGTGCCAGCAGTTTACCCGGACACCCTTCTGGGGCCAACGTCCTGACTTTC. The full variable domain, with the rest looked up from reference TRBV28 and TRBJ2-6, is DVKVTQSSRYLVKRTGEKVFLECVQDMDHENMFWYRQDPGLGLRLIYFSYDVKMKEKGDIPEGYSVSREKKERFSLILESASTNQTSMYLCASSLPGHPSGANVLTFGAGSRLTVL.